These T cell receptor beta chains were read from a single sample in a study of cytomegalovirus exposure and HLA in healthy donors. Data came from immunoSEQ multiplex PCR; TCRdb stores just in-frame clones and leaves some out. The table includes around 300,000 clones, roughly 90% detected once. Sequenced input: PBMCs. All receptors derive from a woman younger than 35 in good health and CMV-seronegative. The CDR3 runs from the conserved cysteine through the conserved F or W. The order of the fields is CDR3 protein, CDR3 DNA, V gene, J gene, clone size, D gene. D genes are given only for firm matches. A clone size is listed for some rows: how often the clone was seen (once, few, many), or a class if it is expanded.

cdr3_aa: CASSPQFGAFF
cdr3_nt: TGTGCCAGCAGCCCACAGTTTGGAGCTTTCTTT
v_call: TRBV9
j_call: TRBJ1-1
clone_size: -
d_call: -

cdr3_aa: CAISEAGITNEKLFF
cdr3_nt: TGTGCCATCAGTGAGGCAGGGATTACTAATGAAAAACTGTTTTTT
v_call: TRBV10-3
j_call: TRBJ1-4
clone_size: -
d_call: -

cdr3_aa: CASSQDPMGQGSNEQYF
cdr3_nt: TGCGCCAGCAGCCAAGACCCTATGGGACAGGGGTCCAACGAGCAGTACTTC
v_call: TRBV4-3
j_call: TRBJ2-7
clone_size: -
d_call: TRBD1

cdr3_aa: CASRDMGLRDTQYF
cdr3_nt: TGTGCCAGCAGAGACATGGGTCTCCGGGATACGCAGTATTTT
v_call: TRBV27
j_call: TRBJ2-3
clone_size: -
d_call: -

cdr3_aa: CASRERSLAGNTGELFF
cdr3_nt: TGTGCCAGCAGAGAGCGGTCCCTAGCGGGAAACACCGGGGAGCTGTTTTTT
v_call: TRBV27
j_call: TRBJ2-2
clone_size: -
d_call: TRBD2

cdr3_aa: CASSLTGSSEQYF
cdr3_nt: TGTGCCAGCAGCTTAACAGGGAGTTCCGAGCAGTACTTC
v_call: TRBV5-4
j_call: TRBJ2-7
clone_size: -
d_call: -

cdr3_aa: CASSYARDYGYTF
cdr3_nt: TGTGCCAGCAGCTACGCGAGGGACTATGGCTACACCTTC
v_call: TRBV7-8
j_call: TRBJ1-2
clone_size: -
d_call: -

cdr3_aa: CASSSRENYGYTF
cdr3_nt: TGCGCCAGCAGCTCGCGGGAGAACTATGGCTACACCTTC
v_call: TRBV5-1
j_call: TRBJ1-2
clone_size: few
d_call: -

cdr3_aa: CASSRARASGTSSYNEQFF
cdr3_nt: TGCGCCAGCAGCCGAGCCCGGGCTAGCGGGACCAGCTCCTACAATGAGCAGTTCTTC
v_call: TRBV4-1
j_call: TRBJ2-1
clone_size: -
d_call: TRBD2

cdr3_aa: CASSESGSSYNEQFF
cdr3_nt: TGCGCCAGCAGTGAAAGCGGATCCTCCTACAATGAGCAGTTCTTC
v_call: TRBV10-1
j_call: TRBJ2-1
clone_size: once
d_call: -

cdr3_aa: CASSLEFPGDYGYTF
cdr3_nt: TGTGCCAGCAGCTTAGAATTCCCGGGAGACTATGGCTACACCTTC
v_call: TRBV7-9
j_call: TRBJ1-2
clone_size: -
d_call: -

cdr3_aa: CASSLVGTHVSYEQYF
cdr3_nt: TGTGCCAGCAGCTTAGTGGGGACACACGTCTCCTACGAGCAGTACTTC
v_call: TRBV11-2
j_call: TRBJ2-7
clone_size: -
d_call: -

cdr3_aa: CASSISRLAGGPSSYNEQFF
cdr3_nt: TGTGCCAGTAGTATATCCCGACTAGCGGGGGGTCCTAGCTCCTACAATGAGCAGTTCTTC
v_call: TRBV19
j_call: TRBJ2-1
clone_size: -
d_call: TRBD2

cdr3_aa: CASRRQGSQPQHF
cdr3_nt: TGTGCCAGCAGACGACAGGGGAGTCAGCCCCAGCATTTT
v_call: TRBV28
j_call: TRBJ1-5
clone_size: once
d_call: TRBD1

cdr3_aa: CASSLRLAGVGTGELFF
cdr3_nt: TGTGCCAGCTCACTTCGACTAGCGGGAGTTGGTACCGGGGAGCTGTTTTTT
v_call: TRBV18
j_call: TRBJ2-2
clone_size: few
d_call: TRBD2

cdr3_aa: CASSQDPPQQGWGSYEQYF
cdr3_nt: TGCGCCAGCAGCCAAGATCCTCCCCAACAGGGGTGGGGGAGCTACGAGCAGTACTTC
v_call: TRBV4-1
j_call: TRBJ2-7
clone_size: -
d_call: TRBD1

cdr3_aa: CASSLDGYEQYF
cdr3_nt: TGTGCCAGCAGCTTGGACGGCTACGAGCAGTACTTC
v_call: TRBV5-6
j_call: TRBJ2-7
clone_size: -
d_call: -

cdr3_aa: CASSRKTRDSYGYTF
cdr3_nt: TGTGCCAGCAGTAGAAAAACGAGGGACAGCTATGGCTACACCTTC
v_call: TRBV2
j_call: TRBJ1-2
clone_size: -
d_call: TRBD1

cdr3_aa: CASSLGLAGVDEQFF
cdr3_nt: TGTGCCAGCAGCCTCGGACTAGCGGGAGTGGACGAGCAGTTCTTC
v_call: TRBV7-7
j_call: TRBJ2-1
clone_size: -
d_call: TRBD2

cdr3_aa: CTSSGRESYEQYF
cdr3_nt: TGCACCAGCTCCGGGCGGGAGTCCTACGAGCAGTACTTC
v_call: TRBV1
j_call: TRBJ2-7
clone_size: once
d_call: -